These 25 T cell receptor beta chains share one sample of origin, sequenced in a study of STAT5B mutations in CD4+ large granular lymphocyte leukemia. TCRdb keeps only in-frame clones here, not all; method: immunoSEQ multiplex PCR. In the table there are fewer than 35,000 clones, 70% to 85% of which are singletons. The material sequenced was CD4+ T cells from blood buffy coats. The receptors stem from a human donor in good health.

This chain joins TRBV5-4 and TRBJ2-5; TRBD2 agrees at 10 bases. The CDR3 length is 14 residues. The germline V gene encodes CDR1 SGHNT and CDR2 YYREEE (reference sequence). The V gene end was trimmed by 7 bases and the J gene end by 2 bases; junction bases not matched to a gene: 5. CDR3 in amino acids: CASRPSGGQETQYF. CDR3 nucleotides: TGTGCCAGCCGCCCTAGCGGGGGACAAGAGACCCAGTACTTC.

This CDR3 is CASSRARTGDQETQYF. CDR3 DNA sequence: TGTGCCAGCTCCCGAGCCCGGACAGGGGATCAAGAGACCCAGTACTTC. J is TRBJ2-5 and V is TRBV18; 9 nucleotides match TRBD1. There are 16 residues in the CDR3. Per the germline V gene, CDR1 is KGHSH and CDR2 is LQKENI. The V segment lost 6 bases and the J segment 2 bases; nucleotides outside the gene matches: 10.

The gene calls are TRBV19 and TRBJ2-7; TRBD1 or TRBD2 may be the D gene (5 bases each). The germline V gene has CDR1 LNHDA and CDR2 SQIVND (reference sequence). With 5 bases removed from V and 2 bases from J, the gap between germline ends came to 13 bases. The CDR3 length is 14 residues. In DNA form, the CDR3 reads TGTGCCAGTAGTTCGGTGGGGGAGACCTACGAGCAGTACTTC. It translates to CASSSVGETYEQYF.

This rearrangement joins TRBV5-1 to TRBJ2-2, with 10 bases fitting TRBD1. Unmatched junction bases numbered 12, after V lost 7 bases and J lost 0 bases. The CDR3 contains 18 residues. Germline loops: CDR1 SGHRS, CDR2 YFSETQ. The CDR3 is CASRTPGTGVPNTGELFF. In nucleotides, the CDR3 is TGCGCCAGCCGAACTCCCGGGACAGGGGTCCCGAACACCGGGGAGCTGTTTTTT.

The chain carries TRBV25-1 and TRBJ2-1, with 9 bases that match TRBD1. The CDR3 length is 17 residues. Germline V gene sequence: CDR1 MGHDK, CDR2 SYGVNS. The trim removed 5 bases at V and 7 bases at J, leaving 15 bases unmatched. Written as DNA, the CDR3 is TGTGCCAGCAGTCCCCATCCCGGGGGGACAGGGTCAAATGAGCAGTTCTTC. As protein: CASSPHPGGTGSNEQFF.

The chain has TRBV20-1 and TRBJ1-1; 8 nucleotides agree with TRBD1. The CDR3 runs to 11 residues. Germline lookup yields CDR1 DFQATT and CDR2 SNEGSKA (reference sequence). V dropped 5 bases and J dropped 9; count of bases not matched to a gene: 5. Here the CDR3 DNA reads TGCAGTGCTCCGGACAGGGTAAAAGCTTTCTTT. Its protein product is CSAPDRVKAFF.

DNA of the CDR3: TGCGCCAGCAGCCCCCGAAAGGACAATTGGCTGTTTTTT. Its protein product is CASSPRKDNWLFF. The genes are TRBV4-3 and TRBJ1-4; TRBD1 might be the D (5 bases). The CDR3 consists of 13 residues. CDR1 is LGHNA, CDR2 YSLEER, per germline. Trimming cost V 4 bases and J 14 bases, with 17 bases left between them.

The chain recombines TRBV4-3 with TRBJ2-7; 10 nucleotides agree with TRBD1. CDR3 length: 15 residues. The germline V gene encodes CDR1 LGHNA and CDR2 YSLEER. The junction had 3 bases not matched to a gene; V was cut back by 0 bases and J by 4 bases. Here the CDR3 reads CASSQDWTGGYEQYF. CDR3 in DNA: TGCGCCAGCAGCCAAGATTGGACAGGGGGGTACGAGCAGTACTTC.

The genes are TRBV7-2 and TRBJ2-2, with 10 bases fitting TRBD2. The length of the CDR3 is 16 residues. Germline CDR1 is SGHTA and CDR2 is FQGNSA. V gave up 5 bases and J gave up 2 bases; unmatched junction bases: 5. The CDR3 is CASSLIAGGNTGELFF. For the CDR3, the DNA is TGTGCCAGCAGCCTCATAGCGGGGGGAAACACCGGGGAGCTGTTTTTT.

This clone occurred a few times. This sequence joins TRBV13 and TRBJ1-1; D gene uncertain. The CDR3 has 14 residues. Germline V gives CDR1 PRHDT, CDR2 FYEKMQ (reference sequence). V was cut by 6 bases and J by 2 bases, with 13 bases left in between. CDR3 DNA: TGTGCCAGCAGGCCGAGTTCGGTAAACACTGAAGCTTTCTTT. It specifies CASRPSSVNTEAFF.

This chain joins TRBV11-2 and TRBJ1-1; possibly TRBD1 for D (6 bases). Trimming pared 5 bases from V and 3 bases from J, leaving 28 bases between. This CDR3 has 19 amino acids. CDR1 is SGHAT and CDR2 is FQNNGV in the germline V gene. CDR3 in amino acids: CASSQQGSRQGTKYTEAFF. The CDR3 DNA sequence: TGTGCCAGCAGCCAGCAGGGGAGCAGGCAAGGGACAAAGTACACTGAAGCTTTCTTT.

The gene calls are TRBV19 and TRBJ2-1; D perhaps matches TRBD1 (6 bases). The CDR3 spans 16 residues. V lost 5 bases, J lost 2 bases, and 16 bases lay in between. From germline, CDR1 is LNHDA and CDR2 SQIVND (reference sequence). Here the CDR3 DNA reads TGTGCCAGTAGTTCACAGGGATTCGGGACCTACAATGAGCAGTTCTTC. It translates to CASSSQGFGTYNEQFF.

The CDR3 nucleotides are TGTGCCAGCATCAAAGGAGGGGCCTCGGGCTACACCTTC. It is translated as CASIKGGASGYTF. The chain couples TRBV6-5 to TRBJ1-2, with a weak D call TRBD1 (5 bases). CDR3 length equals 13 residues. Trimming removed 7 bases from V and 8 bases from J, with 17 bases in between. Germline V gene data show CDR1 as MNHEY and CDR2 as SVGAGI.

CDR3 DNA: TGTGCCAGCAATCAGGAAAGGAATCAGCCCCAGCATTTT. The encoded protein is CASNQERNQPQHF. V gene TRBV6-1 combines with J gene TRBJ1-5; D remains ambiguous. CDR3 length equals 13 residues. From germline, CDR1 is MNHNS and CDR2 SASEGT. Trimming stripped 7 bases from V and 4 bases from J, with 11 bases between.

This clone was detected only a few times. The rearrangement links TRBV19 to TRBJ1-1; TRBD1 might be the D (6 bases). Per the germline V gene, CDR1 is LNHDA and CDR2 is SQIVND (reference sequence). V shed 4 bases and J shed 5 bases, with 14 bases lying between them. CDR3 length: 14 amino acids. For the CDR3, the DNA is TGTGCCAGTAGTACCGCAGGGGTTCGGACTGAAGCTTTCTTT. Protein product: CASSTAGVRTEAFF.

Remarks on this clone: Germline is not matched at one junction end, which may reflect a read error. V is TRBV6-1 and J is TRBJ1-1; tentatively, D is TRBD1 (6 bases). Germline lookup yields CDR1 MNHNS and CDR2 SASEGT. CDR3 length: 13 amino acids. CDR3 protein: CASTQGVDDGASF. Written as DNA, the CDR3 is TGTGCCAGCACACAGGGAGTGGATGACGGAGCGTCCTTT.

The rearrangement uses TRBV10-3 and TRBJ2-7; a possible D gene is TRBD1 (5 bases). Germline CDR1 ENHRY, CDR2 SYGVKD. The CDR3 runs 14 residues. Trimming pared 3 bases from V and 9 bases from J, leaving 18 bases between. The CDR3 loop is CAISEGAGLTLQYF. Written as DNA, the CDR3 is TGTGCCATCAGTGAAGGGGCCGGGCTCACCCTGCAGTACTTC.

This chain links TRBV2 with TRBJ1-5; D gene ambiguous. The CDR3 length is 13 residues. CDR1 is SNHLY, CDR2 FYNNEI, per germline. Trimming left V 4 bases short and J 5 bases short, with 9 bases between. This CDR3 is CASSVFSDQPQHF. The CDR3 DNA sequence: TGTGCCAGCAGTGTATTCAGTGATCAGCCCCAGCATTTT.

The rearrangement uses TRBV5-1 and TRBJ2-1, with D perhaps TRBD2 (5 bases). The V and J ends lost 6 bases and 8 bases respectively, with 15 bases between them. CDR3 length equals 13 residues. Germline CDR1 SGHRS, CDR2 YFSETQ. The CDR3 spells CASNGLGRDEQFF. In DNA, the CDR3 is TGCGCCAGCAACGGTTTGGGGAGAGATGAGCAGTTCTTC.

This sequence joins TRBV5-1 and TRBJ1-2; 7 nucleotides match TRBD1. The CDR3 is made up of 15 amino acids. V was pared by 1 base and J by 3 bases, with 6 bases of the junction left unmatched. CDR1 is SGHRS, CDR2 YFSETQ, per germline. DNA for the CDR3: TGCGCCAGCAGCTTGAGTGAGGGACAGCACTATGGCTACACCTTC. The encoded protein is CASSLSEGQHYGYTF.

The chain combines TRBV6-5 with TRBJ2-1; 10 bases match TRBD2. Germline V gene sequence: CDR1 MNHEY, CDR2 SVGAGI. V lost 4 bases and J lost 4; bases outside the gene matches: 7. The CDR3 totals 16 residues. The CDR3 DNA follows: TGTGCCAGCAGTTCATCCGAGCGGGGGGGATACAATGAGCAGTTCTTC. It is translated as CASSSSERGGYNEQFF.

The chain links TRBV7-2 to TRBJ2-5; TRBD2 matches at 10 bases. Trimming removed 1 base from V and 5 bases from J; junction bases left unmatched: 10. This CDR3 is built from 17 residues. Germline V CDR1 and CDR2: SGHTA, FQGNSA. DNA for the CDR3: TGTGCCAGCAGCTTAGGAGGTGGCAGCGGGGGGGCCGAGACCCAGTACTTC. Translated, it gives CASSLGGGSGGAETQYF.

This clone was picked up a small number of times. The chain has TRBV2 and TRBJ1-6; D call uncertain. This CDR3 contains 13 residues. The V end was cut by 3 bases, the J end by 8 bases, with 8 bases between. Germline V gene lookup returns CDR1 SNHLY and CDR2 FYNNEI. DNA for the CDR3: TGTGCCAGCAGTGATCAGACATATTCACCCCTCCACTTT. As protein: CASSDQTYSPLHF.

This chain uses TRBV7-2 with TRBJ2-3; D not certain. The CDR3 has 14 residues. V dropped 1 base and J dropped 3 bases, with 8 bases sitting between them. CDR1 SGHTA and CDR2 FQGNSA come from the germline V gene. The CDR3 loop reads CASSLVPQTDTQYF. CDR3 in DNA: TGTGCCAGCAGCTTAGTTCCTCAGACAGATACGCAGTATTTT.

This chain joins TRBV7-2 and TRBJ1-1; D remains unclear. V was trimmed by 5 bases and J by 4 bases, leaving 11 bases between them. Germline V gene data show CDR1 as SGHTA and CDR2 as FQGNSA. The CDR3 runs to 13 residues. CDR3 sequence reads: CASSRTLVTEAFF. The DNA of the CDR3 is TGTGCCAGCAGCCGGACCCTCGTCACTGAAGCTTTCTTT.